Following are 11 T cell receptor beta chains from one sample sequenced in a study of blood T cell repertoires in COVID-19. The repertoire was sequenced with immunoSEQ multiplex PCR; TCRdb's copy has only in-frame clones and lacks some. The sample carries hundreds of thousands of clones, around nine tenths recorded once. Material for sequencing was peripheral blood. All receptors come from an older woman with COVID-19, enrolled during active disease.

This clone was seen a few times. The rearrangement links TRBV6-5 to TRBJ1-2; 11 nucleotides match TRBD1. The V segment lost 5 bases and the J segment 4 bases; nucleotides outside the gene matches: 6. CDR1 MNHEY and CDR2 SVGAGI come from the germline V gene. The CDR3 is 15 residues long. As DNA, the CDR3 is TGTGCCAGCAGTCCGGGACAGGGGGGATTCTATGGCTACACCTTC. Translating gives CASSPGQGGFYGYTF.

The chain joins TRBV28 to TRBJ2-7; D gene unclear. Trimming took 1 base from V and 0 from J, leaving 10 bases between them. CDR1 is MDHEN, CDR2 SYDVKM, per germline. The CDR3 sequence is 15 residues long. The CDR3 protein is CASSLLYKNSYEQYF. CDR3 nucleotides: TGTGCCAGCAGTTTATTGTACAAGAACTCCTACGAGCAGTACTTC. The full variable domain, rest sourced from reference TRBV28 and TRBJ2-7, is DVKVTQSSRYLVKRTGEKVFLECVQDMDHENMFWYRQDPGLGLRLIYFSYDVKMKEKGDIPEGYSVSREKKERFSLILESASTNQTSMYLCASSLLYKNSYEQYFGPGTRLTVT.

The chain links TRBV6-5 to TRBJ2-7, with a weak D call TRBD1 (6 bases). V dropped 4 bases and J dropped 3 bases, with 10 bases sitting between them. The CDR3 loop spans 13 amino acids. Looked up from germline, CDR1 is MNHEY and CDR2 is SVGAGI. The DNA of the CDR3 is TGTGCCAGCAGTTCCAGGGGATACTACGAGCAGTACTTC. Translating gives CASSSRGYYEQYF.

This chain links TRBV7-2 with TRBJ1-2, with D perhaps matching TRBD1 (6 bases). This CDR3 is built from 15 residues. The germline V gene has CDR1 SGHTA and CDR2 FQGNSA. The germline V and J ends were trimmed by 5 bases and 8 bases, with 21 bases remaining between them. The CDR3 DNA sequence: TGTGCCAGCAGCCCCCGGGGGGGGGCAGACTTCGGCTACACCTTC. Amino acids: CASSPRGGADFGYTF.

The chain links TRBV5-1 to TRBJ1-1; D unclear. Germline V gene lookup returns CDR1 SGHRS and CDR2 YFSETQ. There are 14 residues in the CDR3. V lost 1 base and J lost 0, with 7 bases in between. The CDR3: CASSLINMNTEAFF. In nucleotides, the CDR3 is TGCGCCAGCAGCTTGATAAACATGAACACTGAAGCTTTCTTT.

The rearrangement joins TRBV10-3 to TRBJ1-5; 10 nucleotides agree with TRBD1. The CDR3 covers 14 residues. CDR1 is ENHRY and CDR2 is SYGVKD in the germline V gene. The ends lost 10 bases at V and 4 bases at J; junction bases unmatched: 7. The DNA of the CDR3 is TGTGCCACTAATGGACAGGGGGGGAATCAGCCCCAGCATTTT. Protein product: CATNGQGGNQPQHF.

To note about this clone: The same CDR3 also results from other DNA sequences found in this sample. The chain employs TRBV9 and TRBJ1-4; D is perhaps TRBD1 (6 bases). CDR1 SGDLS and CDR2 YYNGEE come from the germline V gene. V dropped 0 bases and J dropped 4 bases, with 10 bases sitting between them. The CDR3 loop spans 15 amino acids. The CDR3 is CASSVAGGGNEKLFF. The DNA of the CDR3 is TGTGCCAGCAGCGTAGCGGGGGGCGGTAATGAAAAACTGTTTTTT.

This clone occurred many times. The chain links TRBV3-1 (or the pseudogene TRBV3-2) to TRBJ2-3; D not resolved. The germline gives CDR1 LGHDT, CDR2 YNNKEL (reference sequence). Trimming left V 3 bases short and J 0 bases short, with 7 bases between. CDR3 length equals 14 residues. In nucleotides, the CDR3 is TGTGCCAGCAGCCATCTTTTTAGCACAGATACGCAGTATTTT. Translating gives CASSHLFSTDTQYF.

The rearrangement joins TRBV21-1 to TRBJ2-7; the table assigns TRBD1, which was not confirmed against the DNA. TRBV21-1 is labeled a pseudogene. CDR3 size: 17 residues. CDR3 DNA: TGTGCCAGCAGCAAAGCGCTTTCTCCAGGCAGCTCCTACGAGCAGTACTTC. Protein product: CASSKALSPGSSYEQYF.

The CDR3 region has the DNA TGTGCCAGCAGCCAAAAAAGGGACGGGAGCTCCTACGAGCAGTACTTC. It encodes CASSQKRDGSSYEQYF. V gene TRBV3-1 (or the pseudogene TRBV3-2) combines with J gene TRBJ2-7, with TRBD2 as a possible D gene (6 bases). The length of the CDR3 is 16 residues. The germline gives CDR1 LGHDT, CDR2 YNNKEL (reference sequence). V lost 2 bases to trimming and J lost 0 bases, with 14 bases between them.

The rearrangement joins TRBV4-1 to TRBJ2-7, with TRBD2 matching over 8 bases. Germline CDR1 MGHRA, CDR2 YSYEKL. V dropped 4 bases and J dropped 4; count of bases not matched to a gene: 9. The CDR3 extends over 15 amino acids. The CDR3 spells CASSPAGGTTYEQYF. For the CDR3, the DNA is TGCGCCAGCAGCCCCGCGGGGGGAACTACTTACGAGCAGTACTTC.